Listed here are 5 T cell receptor beta chains from one sample, sequenced in a study of blood T cells in healthy people across ages. A second PCR, run for about 7 to 11 cycles, used a sample-barcoded 5' primer plus a J-beta primer mix. In TCRdb, the 5' RACE reads were re-called with MiXCR into one record per CDR3 protein. The repertoire holds 650,000 to 800,000 distinct CDR3 sequences, with more than 45% as singletons. Material: blood. These receptor sequences come from a woman over 75 in good health.

The chain couples TRBV15 to TRBJ2-4; 7 nucleotides match TRBD1. The CDR3 runs to 15 residues. V shed 0 bases and J 13 bases; nucleotides not matched to a gene: 12. CDR1 and CDR2 (germline): LNHNV, YYDKDF (reference sequence). The CDR3 reads CATSRDRGQESTQYF. The CDR3, as DNA: TGTGCCACCAGCAGAGATCGAGGACAGGAAAGTACCCAGTACTTC.

V gene TRBV20-1 combines with J gene TRBJ2-4; 11 bases match TRBD2. The DNA end is more similar to TRBJ2-7, so the J call may be wrong. CDR1 is DFQATT, CDR2 SNEGSKA, per germline (reference sequence). This CDR3 spans 15 amino acids. The CDR3 region is CSATVLGLAVHEQYF. The CDR3 DNA reads TGCAGTGCTACGGTTCTGGGACTAGCGGTCCACGAGCAGTACTTC.

This chain connects TRBV27 to TRBJ2-2, with D maybe TRBD1 (5 bases). CDR3 length: 14 residues. The germline gives CDR1 MNHEY, CDR2 SMNVEV (reference sequence). Trimming took 5 bases from V and 6 from J, leaving 13 bases between them. The CDR3 region is CASSVGRLAGELFF. The DNA of the CDR3 is TGTGCCAGCAGTGTGGGGCGGTTGGCCGGGGAGCTGTTTTTT.

The chain couples TRBV20-1 to TRBJ1-6, with a possible D match to TRBD1 (5 bases). The CDR3 has 13 amino acids. The germline V and J ends were trimmed by 4 bases and 6 bases, with 10 bases remaining between them. Germline lookup yields CDR1 DFQATT and CDR2 SNEGSKA (reference sequence). The DNA for the CDR3 is TGCAGTGCTATAGGGGCAGTTAATTCACCCCTCCACTTT. Residues: CSAIGAVNSPLHF.

This clonotype showed up many times. The chain couples TRBV18 to TRBJ1-1; D unresolved. This CDR3 has 13 residues. The germline V and J ends were trimmed by 6 bases and 5 bases, with 13 bases remaining between them. In germline, CDR1 is KGHSH, CDR2 LQKENI. This CDR3 is CASSMGEETEAFF. The CDR3, as DNA: TGTGCCAGCTCGATGGGTGAGGAGACTGAAGCTTTCTTT. The entire variable domain, with the rest obtained from reference TRBV18 and TRBJ1-1, is as follows: NAGVMQNPRHLVRRRGQEARLRCSPMKGHSHVYWYRQLPEEGLKFMVYLQKENIIDESGMPKERFSAEFPKEGPSILRIQQVVRGDSAAYFCASSMGEETEAFFGQGTRLTVV.